Sequencing of this T cell receptor beta chain was carried out in a study of cytomegalovirus exposure and HLA in healthy donors. In regard to this clone: As yet, its antigen is unknown.

The PCR had 60 Vbeta and 13 Jbeta primers. As handled by the study authors: A later analysis counted approximately 80 million unique TCR beta chains, some 12 million shared. This table comes from immunoSEQ multiplex PCR, and its TCRdb copy is limited to in-frame clones, with some not included. V, J and clone size reflect that table, while D and trimming were determined from the DNA. The table lists approximately 150,000 clones, over 60% of them singletons. Whole-study results and caveats: With further analysis later on, most CMV-associated TCR beta chains appeared HLA-restricted. Among the most significant clusters, several appeared linked to common viral pathogens in a later analysis. Under in vitro conditions, a few CMV-associated chains were confirmed as specific for CMV antigens.

Germline CDR1 LNHDA, CDR2 SQIVND (reference sequence). The CDR3 loop spans 16 amino acids. V lost 0 bases to trimming and J lost 2 bases, with 11 bases between them. This sequence originates from a woman aged 25 to 39 in good health and CMV-seronegative. The chain has TRBV19 and TRBJ2-1; D is undetermined. Sequenced material: PBMCs. CDR3 bases: TGTGCCAGTAGTATAGAAGAAGAGCGAGCCTACAATGAGCAGTTCTTC. This gives the protein CASSIEEERAYNEQFF. The full variable domain, completed using reference TRBV19 and TRBJ2-1, is DGGITQSPKYLFRKEGQNVTLSCEQNLNHDAMYWYRQDPGQGLRLIYYSQIVNDFQKGDIAEGYSVSREKKESFPLTVTSAQKNPTAFYLCASSIEEERAYNEQFFGPGTRLTVL.